This T cell receptor beta chain originates from a study of cytomegalovirus exposure and HLA in healthy donors. Study summary: Researchers previously reported finding fewer than 120 million unique TCR beta sequences from roughly 170 million T cells. The study, taken as a whole, reports: The majority of CMV-associated TCR beta chains were reported as apparently HLA-restricted in a later analysis. Listed as cytomegalovirus-associated were 170 or so TCR beta chains. The availability of immune exposure information extended only to CMV serostatus.

60 Vbeta and 13 Jbeta primers were used in PCR. This table comes from immunoSEQ multiplex PCR, and its TCRdb copy is limited to in-frame clones, with some not included. The sample holds some 120,000 clones, 70% to 80% seen once. As regards this clone: Its matching antigen is unknown.

Germline CDR1 and CDR2: MDHEN and SYDVKM. The V gene end was trimmed by 3 bases and the J gene end by 5 bases; junction bases not matched to a gene: 7. The CDR3 contains 15 residues. J is TRBJ2-7 and V is TRBV28; 10 nucleotides match TRBD1. Sequenced material: PBMCs. This clonotype was obtained from a man aged 35-49 years in good health and CMV-seronegative. CDR3 loop: CASSLGGTGVNEQYF. DNA of the CDR3: TGTGCCAGCAGTTTGGGTGGGACAGGGGTAAACGAGCAGTACTTC.